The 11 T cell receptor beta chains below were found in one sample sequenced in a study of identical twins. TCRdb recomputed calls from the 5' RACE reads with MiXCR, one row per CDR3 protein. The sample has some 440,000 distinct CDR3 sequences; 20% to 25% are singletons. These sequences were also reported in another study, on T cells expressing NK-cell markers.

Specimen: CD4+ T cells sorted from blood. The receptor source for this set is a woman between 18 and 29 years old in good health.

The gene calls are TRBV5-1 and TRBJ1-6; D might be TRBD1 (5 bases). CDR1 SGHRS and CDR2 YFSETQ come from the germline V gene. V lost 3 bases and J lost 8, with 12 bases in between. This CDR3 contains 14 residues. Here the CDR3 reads CASSWGRRDSPLHF. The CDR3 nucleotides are TGCGCCAGCAGCTGGGGACGGAGAGATTCACCCCTCCACTTT.

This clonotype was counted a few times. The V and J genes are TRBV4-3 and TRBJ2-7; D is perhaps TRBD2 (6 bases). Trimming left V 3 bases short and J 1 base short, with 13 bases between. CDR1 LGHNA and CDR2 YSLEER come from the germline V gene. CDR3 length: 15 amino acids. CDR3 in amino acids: CASSQVADSSYEQYF. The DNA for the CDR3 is TGCGCCAGCAGCCAGGTAGCGGACTCTTCCTACGAGCAGTACTTC.

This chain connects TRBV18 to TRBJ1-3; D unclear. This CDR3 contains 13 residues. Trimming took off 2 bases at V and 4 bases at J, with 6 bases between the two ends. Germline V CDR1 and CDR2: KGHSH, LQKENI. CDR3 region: CASSPEFGNTIYF. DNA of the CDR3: TGTGCCAGCTCACCAGAGTTCGGAAACACCATATATTTT.

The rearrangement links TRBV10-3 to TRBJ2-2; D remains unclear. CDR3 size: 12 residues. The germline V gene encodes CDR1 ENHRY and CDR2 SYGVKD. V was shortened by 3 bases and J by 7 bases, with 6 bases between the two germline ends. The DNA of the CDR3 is TGTGCCATCAGTGATGGCTTCGGGGAGCTGTTTTTT. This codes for CAISDGFGELFF.

As DNA, the CDR3 is TGTGCCGCCCTAAGATGGGACACAGGTATCGAGCAGTACTTC. This codes for CAALRWDTGIEQYF. V gene TRBV7-9 combines with J gene TRBJ2-7; a weak D match, TRBD1 (6 bases). Trimming stripped 11 bases from V and 6 bases from J, with 23 bases between. This CDR3 contains 14 residues. Per the germline V gene, CDR1 is SEHNR and CDR2 is FQNEAQ (reference sequence).

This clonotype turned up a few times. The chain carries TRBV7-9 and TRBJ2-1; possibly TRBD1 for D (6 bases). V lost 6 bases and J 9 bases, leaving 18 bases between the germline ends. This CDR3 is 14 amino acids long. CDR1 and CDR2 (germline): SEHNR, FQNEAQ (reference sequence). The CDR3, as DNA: TGTGCCAGCAGTCTCCTTCGGGACAATTTTGAGCAGTTCTTC. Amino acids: CASSLLRDNFEQFF.

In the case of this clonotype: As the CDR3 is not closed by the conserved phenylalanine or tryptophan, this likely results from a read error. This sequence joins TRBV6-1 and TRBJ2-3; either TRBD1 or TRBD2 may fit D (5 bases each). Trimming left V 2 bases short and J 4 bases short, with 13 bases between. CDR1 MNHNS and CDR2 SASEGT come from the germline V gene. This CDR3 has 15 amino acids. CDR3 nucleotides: TGTGCCAGCAGTGAATGGGGGATACTATCAGATACGCAGTATTTA. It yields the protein CASSEWGILSDTQYL.

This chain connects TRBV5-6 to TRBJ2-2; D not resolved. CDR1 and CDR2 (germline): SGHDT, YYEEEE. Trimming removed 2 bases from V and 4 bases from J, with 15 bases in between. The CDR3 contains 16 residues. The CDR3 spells CASSFYPISTTGELFF. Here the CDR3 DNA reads TGTGCCAGCAGCTTTTACCCCATATCGACCACCGGGGAGCTGTTTTTT.

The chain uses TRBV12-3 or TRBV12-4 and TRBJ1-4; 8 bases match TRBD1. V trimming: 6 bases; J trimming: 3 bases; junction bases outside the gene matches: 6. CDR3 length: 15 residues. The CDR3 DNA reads TGTGCCAGCAGACGACAGGGGATCGCTAATGAAAAACTGTTTTTT. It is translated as CASRRQGIANEKLFF.

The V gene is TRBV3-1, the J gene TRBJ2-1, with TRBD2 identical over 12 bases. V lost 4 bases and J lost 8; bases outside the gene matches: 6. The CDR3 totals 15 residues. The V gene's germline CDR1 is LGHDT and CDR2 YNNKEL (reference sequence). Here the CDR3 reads CASSLGLAGSDEQFF. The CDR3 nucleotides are TGTGCCAGCAGCCTTGGACTAGCGGGGTCGGATGAGCAGTTCTTC.

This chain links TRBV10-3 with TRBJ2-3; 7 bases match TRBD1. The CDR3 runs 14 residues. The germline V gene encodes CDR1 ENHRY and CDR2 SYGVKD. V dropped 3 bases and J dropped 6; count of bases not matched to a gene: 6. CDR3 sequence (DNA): TGTGCCATCAGTGACATAGGGGGCGCGGATACGCAGTATTTT. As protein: CAISDIGGADTQYF.